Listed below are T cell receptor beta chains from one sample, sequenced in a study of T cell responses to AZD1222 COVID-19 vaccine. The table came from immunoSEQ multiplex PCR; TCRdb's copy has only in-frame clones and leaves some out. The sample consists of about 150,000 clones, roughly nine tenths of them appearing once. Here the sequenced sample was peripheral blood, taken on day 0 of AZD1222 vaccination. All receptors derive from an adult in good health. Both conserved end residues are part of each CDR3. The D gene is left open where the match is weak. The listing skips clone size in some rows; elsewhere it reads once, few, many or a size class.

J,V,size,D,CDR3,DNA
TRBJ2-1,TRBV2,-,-,CASSNRPRTEQFF,TGTGCCAGCAGTAACCGCCCTCGTACTGAGCAGTTCTTC
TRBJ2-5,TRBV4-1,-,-,CASSQGRSPGETQYF,TGCGCCAGCAGCCAAGGCCGTTCTCCCGGAGAGACCCAGTACTTC
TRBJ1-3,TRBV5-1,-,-,CASSLQGTGNTIYF,TGCGCCAGCAGCCTCCAGGGAACTGGAAACACCATATATTTT
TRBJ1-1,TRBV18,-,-,CASSPGEGTEAFF,TGTGCCAGCTCACCCGGCGAAGGAACTGAAGCTTTCTTT
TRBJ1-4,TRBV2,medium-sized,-,CASNQGYASATNEKLFF,TGTGCCAGCAATCAGGGTTACGCATCCGCAACTAATGAAAAACTGTTTTTT
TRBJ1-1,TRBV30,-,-,CAWSVHPPHTEAFF,TGTGCCTGGAGTGTACACCCCCCGCACACTGAAGCTTTCTTT
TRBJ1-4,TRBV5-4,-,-,CASSLNYNEKLFF,TGTGCCAGCAGCTTGAACTACAATGAAAAACTGTTTTTT
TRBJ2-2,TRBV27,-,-,CASSSANTGELFF,TGTGCCAGCAGTTCAGCGAACACCGGGGAGCTGTTTTTT
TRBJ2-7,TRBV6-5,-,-,CASSYLQGKGPYEQYF,TGTGCCAGCAGTTATCTCCAGGGGAAAGGCCCCTACGAGCAGTACTTC
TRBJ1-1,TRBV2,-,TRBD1,CASRQESGGNTEAFF,TGTGCCAGCAGGCAGGAGTCAGGGGGGAACACTGAAGCTTTCTTT
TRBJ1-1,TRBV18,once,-,CASSPDRQNTEAFF,TGTGCCAGCTCACCCGATAGACAGAACACTGAAGCTTTCTTT
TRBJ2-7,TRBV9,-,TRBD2,CASSPWGGEQYF,TGTGCCAGCAGCCCCTGGGGGGGCGAGCAGTACTTC
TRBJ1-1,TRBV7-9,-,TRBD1,CASSFSQGDTEAFF,TGTGCCAGCAGCTTCTCACAGGGGGACACTGAAGCTTTCTTT
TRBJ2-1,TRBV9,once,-,CASSVVPGGNEQFF,TGTGCCAGCAGCGTAGTTCCAGGGGGGAATGAGCAGTTCTTC
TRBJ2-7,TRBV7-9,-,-,CASSSPMWGEQYF,TGTGCCAGCAGCTCGCCGATGTGGGGAGAGCAGTACTTC
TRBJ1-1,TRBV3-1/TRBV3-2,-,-,CASSHRLVNEAFF,TGTGCCAGCAGCCATCGCTTGGTGAATGAAGCTTTCTTT
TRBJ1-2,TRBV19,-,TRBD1,CASSWTDRGLNYGYTF,TGTGCCAGTAGTTGGACGGACAGGGGCCTTAACTATGGCTACACCTTC
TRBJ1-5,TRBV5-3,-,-,CARSFLGNQPQHF,TGTGCCAGAAGCTTCTTGGGGAATCAGCCCCAGCATTTT
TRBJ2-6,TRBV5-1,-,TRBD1,CASSLPRDRGYSGANVLTF,TGCGCCAGCAGCTTGCCGAGGGACAGGGGGTACTCTGGGGCCAACGTCCTGACTTTC
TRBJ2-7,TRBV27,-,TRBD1,CASSLRTGGYEQYF,TGTGCCAGCAGTTTGAGGACAGGGGGCTACGAGCAGTACTTC
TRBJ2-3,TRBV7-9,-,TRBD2,CASSSSGRTDTQYF,TGTGCCAGCAGCTCTAGCGGGAGAACAGATACGCAGTATTTT
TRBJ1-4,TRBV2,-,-,CASSEDGYNEKLFF,TGTGCCAGCAGTGAAGATGGGTATAATGAAAAACTGTTTTTT
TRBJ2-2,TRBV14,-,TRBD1,CASSPGTGVNTGELFF,TGTGCCAGCAGCCCGGGGACAGGGGTGAACACCGGGGAGCTGTTTTTT
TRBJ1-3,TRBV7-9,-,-,CASSRDGGLIIYF,TGTGCCAGCAGCCGGGACGGAGGTCTTATCATATATTTT
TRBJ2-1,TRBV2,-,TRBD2,CASSGTTAYNEQFF,TGTGCCAGCTCCGGGACTACCGCCTACAATGAGCAGTTCTTC
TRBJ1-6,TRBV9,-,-,CASSGQGDGSPLHF,TGTGCCAGCAGCGGCCAGGGAGACGGTTCACCCCTCCACTTT
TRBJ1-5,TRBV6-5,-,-,CASSPLGGSNQPQHF,TGTGCCAGCAGTCCTCTTGGGGGTAGCAATCAGCCCCAGCATTTT
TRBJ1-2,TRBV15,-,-,CATSRDSLIRPPTNYGYTF,TGTGCCACCAGCAGAGATTCACTTATCCGCCCCCCTACTAACTATGGCTACACCTTC
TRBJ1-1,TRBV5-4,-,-,CASSGQGLNTEAFF,TGTGCCAGCAGCGGGCAGGGACTTAACACTGAAGCTTTCTTT
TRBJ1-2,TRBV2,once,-,CASSPIRDSYGYTF,TGTGCCAGCAGCCCAATCAGGGATTCCTATGGCTACACCTTC
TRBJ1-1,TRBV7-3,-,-,CASSLVVTTEAFF,TGTGCCAGCAGCTTAGTAGTCACCACTGAAGCTTTCTTT
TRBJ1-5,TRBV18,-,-,CASSPTDNNQPQHF,TGTGCCAGCTCACCGACAGATAACAATCAGCCCCAGCATTTT
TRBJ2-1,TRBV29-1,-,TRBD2,CSGFGGSNEQFF,TGCAGCGGATTCGGGGGGAGCAATGAGCAGTTCTTC
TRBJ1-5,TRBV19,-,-,CASSPKVQPQHF,TGTGCCAGTAGTCCTAAGGTCCAGCCCCAGCATTTT
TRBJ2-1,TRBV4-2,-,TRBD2,CASSQGGGNEQFF,TGTGCCAGCAGCCAAGGGGGGGGGAATGAGCAGTTCTTC
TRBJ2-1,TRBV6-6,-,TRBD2,CASSYSLAVNEQFF,TGTGCCAGCAGTTACAGCCTAGCGGTCAATGAGCAGTTCTTC
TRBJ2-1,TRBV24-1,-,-,CATSDHRKPIYNEQFF,TGTGCCACCAGTGACCATCGGAAGCCCATCTACAATGAGCAGTTCTTC